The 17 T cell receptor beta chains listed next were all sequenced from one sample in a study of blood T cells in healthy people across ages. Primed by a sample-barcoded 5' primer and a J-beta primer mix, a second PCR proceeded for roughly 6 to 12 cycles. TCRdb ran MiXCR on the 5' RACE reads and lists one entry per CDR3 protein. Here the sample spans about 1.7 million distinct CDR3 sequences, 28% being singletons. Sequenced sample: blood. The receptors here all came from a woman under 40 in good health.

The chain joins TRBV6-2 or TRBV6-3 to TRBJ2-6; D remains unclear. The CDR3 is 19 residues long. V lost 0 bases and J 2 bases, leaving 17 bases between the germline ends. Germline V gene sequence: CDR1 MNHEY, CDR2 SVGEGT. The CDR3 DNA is TGTGCCAGCAGTTACTCGATAAATGGTGGTACCACTGGGGCCAACGTCCTGACTTTC. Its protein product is CASSYSINGGTTGANVLTF.

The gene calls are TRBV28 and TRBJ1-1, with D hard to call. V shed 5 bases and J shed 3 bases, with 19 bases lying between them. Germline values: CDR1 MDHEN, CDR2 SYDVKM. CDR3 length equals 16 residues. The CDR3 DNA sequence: TGTGCCAGCAGTCTTACACCCGGAGCACCGGACACTGAAGCTTTCTTT. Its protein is CASSLTPGAPDTEAFF. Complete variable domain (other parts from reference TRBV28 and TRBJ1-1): DVKVTQSSRYLVKRTGEKVFLECVQDMDHENMFWYRQDPGLGLRLIYFSYDVKMKEKGDIPEGYSVSREKKERFSLILESASTNQTSMYLCASSLTPGAPDTEAFFGQGTRLTVV.

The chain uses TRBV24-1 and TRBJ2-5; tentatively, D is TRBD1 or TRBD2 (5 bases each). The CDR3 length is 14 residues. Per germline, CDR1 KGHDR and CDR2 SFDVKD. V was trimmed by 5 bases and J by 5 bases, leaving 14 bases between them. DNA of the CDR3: TGTGCCACCAGTGTCCAGGGAGTCCGGGAGACCCAGTACTTC. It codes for CATSVQGVRETQYF.

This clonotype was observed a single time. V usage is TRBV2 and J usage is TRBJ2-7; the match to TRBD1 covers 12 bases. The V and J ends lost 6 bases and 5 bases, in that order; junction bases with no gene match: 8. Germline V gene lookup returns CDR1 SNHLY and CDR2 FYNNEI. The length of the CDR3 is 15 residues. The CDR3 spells CASRAGQGAKDEQYF. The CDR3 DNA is TGTGCCAGCAGAGCGGGACAGGGGGCGAAAGACGAGCAGTACTTC.

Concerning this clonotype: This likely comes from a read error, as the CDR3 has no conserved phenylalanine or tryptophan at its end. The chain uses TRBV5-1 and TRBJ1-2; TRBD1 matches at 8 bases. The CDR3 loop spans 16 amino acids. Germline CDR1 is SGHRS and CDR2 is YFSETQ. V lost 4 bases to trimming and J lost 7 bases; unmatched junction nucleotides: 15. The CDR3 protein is CASSRNTGNQGAGYTC. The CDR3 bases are TGCGCCAGCAGCCGAAACACTGGGAACCAGGGGGCTGGCTACACCTGC.

DNA of the CDR3: TGTGGCAGCAGCCCCTCAAAAGGCGGGAGCTCCTACGAGCAGTACTTC. Its translation is CGSSPSKGGSSYEQYF. The chain is built from TRBV21-1 and TRBJ2-7; the D call TRBD2 from the table was never checked on the DNA. TRBV21-1 constitutes a pseudogene. The CDR3 contains 16 residues.

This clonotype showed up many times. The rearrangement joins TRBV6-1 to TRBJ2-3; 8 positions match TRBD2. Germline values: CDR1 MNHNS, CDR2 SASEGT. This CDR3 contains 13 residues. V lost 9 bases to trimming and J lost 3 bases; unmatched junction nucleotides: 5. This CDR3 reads CASRAGATDTQYF. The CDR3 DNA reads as TGTGCCAGTCGAGCGGGAGCAACAGATACGCAGTATTTT.

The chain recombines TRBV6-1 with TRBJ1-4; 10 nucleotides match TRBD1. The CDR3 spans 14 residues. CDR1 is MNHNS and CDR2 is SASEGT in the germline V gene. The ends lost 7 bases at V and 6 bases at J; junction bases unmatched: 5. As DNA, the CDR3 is TGTGCCAGCATTACCGGGACAGGGGATGAAAAACTGTTTTTT. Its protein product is CASITGTGDEKLFF.

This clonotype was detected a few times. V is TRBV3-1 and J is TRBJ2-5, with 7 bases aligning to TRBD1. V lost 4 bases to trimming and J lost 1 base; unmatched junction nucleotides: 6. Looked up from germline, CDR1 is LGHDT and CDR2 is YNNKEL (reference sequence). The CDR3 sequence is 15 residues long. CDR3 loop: CASSRPRQGQETQYF. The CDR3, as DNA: TGTGCCAGCAGCCGCCCTCGACAGGGCCAAGAGACCCAGTACTTC.

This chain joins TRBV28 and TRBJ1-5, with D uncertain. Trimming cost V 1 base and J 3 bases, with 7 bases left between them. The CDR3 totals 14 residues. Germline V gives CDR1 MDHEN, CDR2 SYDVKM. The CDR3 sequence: CASSLYGSNQPQHF. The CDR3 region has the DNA TGTGCCAGCAGTTTATACGGATCCAATCAGCCCCAGCATTTT.

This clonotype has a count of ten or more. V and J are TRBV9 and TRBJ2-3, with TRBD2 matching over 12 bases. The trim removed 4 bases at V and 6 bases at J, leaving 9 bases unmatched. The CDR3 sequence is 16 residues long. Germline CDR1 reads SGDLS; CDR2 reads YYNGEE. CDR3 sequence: CASSLRTSGNRDTQYF. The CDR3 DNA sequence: TGTGCCAGCAGCCTCCGGACTAGCGGGAATAGGGATACGCAGTATTTT.

The CDR3 bases are TGTGCCAGCAGCTTAGGACCTGTACCCGGGTATGAGCAGTTCTTC. Protein product: CASSLGPVPGYEQFF. V is TRBV7-2 and J is TRBJ2-1; no clear D gene. V was shortened by 1 base and J by 8 bases, with 15 bases between the two germline ends. Germline values: CDR1 SGHTA, CDR2 FQGNSA. CDR3 length: 15 amino acids.

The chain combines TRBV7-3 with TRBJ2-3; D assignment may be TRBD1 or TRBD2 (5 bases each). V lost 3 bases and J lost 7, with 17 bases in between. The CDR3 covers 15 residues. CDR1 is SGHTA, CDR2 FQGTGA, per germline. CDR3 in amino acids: CASSLGPTDGNTQYF. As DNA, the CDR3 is TGTGCCAGCAGCTTGGGGCCAACGGACGGGAATACGCAGTATTTT. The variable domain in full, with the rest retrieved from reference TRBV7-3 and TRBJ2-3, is GAGVSQTPSNKVTEKGKYVELRCDPISGHTALYWYRQSLGQGPEFLIYFQGTGAADDSGLPNDRFFAVRPEGSVSTLKIQRTERGDSAVYLCASSLGPTDGNTQYFGPGTRLTVL.

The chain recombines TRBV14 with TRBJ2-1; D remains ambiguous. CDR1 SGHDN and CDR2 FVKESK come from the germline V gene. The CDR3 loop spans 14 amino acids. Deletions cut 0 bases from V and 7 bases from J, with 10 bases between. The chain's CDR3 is CASSQDLTVNEQFF. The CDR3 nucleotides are TGTGCCAGCAGCCAAGATCTAACAGTTAATGAGCAGTTCTTC. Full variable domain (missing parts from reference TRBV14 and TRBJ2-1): EAGVTQFPSHSVIEKGQTVTLRCDPISGHDNLYWYRRVMGKEIKFLLHFVKESKQDESGMPNNRFLAERTGGTYSTLKVQPAELEDSGVYFCASSQDLTVNEQFFGPGTRLTVL.

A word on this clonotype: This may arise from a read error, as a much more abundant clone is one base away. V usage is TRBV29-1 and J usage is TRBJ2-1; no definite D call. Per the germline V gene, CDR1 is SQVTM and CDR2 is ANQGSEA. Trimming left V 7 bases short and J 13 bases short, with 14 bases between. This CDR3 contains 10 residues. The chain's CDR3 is CSASLNIQFF. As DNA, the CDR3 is TGCAGCGCCAGCCTAAACATTCAGTTCTTC.

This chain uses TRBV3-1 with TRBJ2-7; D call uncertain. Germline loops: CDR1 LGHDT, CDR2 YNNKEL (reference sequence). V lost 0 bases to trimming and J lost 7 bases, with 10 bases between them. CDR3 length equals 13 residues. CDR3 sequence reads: CASSQEFSREQYF. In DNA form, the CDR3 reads TGTGCCAGCAGCCAAGAATTTTCGAGGGAGCAGTACTTC.

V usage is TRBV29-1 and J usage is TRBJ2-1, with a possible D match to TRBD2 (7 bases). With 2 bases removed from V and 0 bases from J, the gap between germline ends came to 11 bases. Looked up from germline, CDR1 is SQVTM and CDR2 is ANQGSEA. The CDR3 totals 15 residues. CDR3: CSVEKRGGSYNEQFF. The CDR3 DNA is TGCAGCGTTGAAAAGAGGGGGGGCTCCTACAATGAGCAGTTCTTC.